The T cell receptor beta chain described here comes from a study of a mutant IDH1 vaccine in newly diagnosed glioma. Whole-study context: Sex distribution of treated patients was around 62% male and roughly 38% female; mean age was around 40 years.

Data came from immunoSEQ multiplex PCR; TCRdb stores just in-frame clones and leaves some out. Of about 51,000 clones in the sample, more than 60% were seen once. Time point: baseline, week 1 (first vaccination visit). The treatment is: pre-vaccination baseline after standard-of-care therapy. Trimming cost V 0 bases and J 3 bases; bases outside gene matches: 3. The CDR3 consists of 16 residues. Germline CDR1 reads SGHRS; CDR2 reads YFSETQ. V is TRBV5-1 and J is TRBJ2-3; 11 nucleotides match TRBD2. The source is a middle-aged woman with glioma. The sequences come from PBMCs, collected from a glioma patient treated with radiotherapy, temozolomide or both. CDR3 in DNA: TGCGCCAGCAGCTTGGGACTAGCGGGGATGACAGATACGCAGTATTTT. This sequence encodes CASSLGLAGMTDTQYF.